A single T cell receptor beta chain is shown here with its context. Positive CCR7 selection of CD45RO-negative cells yielded the naive CD8 cells, and terminally differentiated effector memory CD45RA+ cells were excluded. Donation came from healthy HIV-negative adults that had no recent acute infections or vaccinations. Caucasian adults residing in Nashville, Tennessee made up all the donors. Several immunoSEQ 96-well plates shared each subset's DNA, each plate a replicate. Sequencing used immunoSEQ multiplex PCR; TCRdb keeps in-frame clones, though not all of them. The table lists some 2.1 million clones, roughly 94% of them singletons. The ends lost 2 bases at V and 6 bases at J; junction bases unmatched: 22. CDR1 SGHDT and CDR2 YYEEEE come from the germline V gene. The length of the CDR3 is 19 residues. The data originate from a study of shared clonotypes between healthy human individuals. Study background: Each donor had three CD4 naive, three CD4 memory, two CD8 naive and one CD8 memory plate.

This chain connects TRBV5-6 to TRBJ2-7; 8 bases align to TRBD1. The receptor's source is a man aged 18 to 30 in good health. Specimen: naive CD8+ T cells sorted from blood. CDR3 in DNA: TGTGCCAGCAGCTTTAACTTAGGGCATCCGGGACAGGATCCCCTCGAGCAGTACTTC. Translation gives CASSFNLGHPGQDPLEQYF.